The 10 T cell receptor beta chains below were found in one sample sequenced in a study of T cell repertoires in cytomegalovirus infection (dated by TCRdb to about 2019). These receptors have no known antigen. Sample treatment or condition, as interpreted from the label and publication: in vitro stimulation with specific CMV peptide epitopes to enrich CMV-specific T cells. These reads were obtained on an Illumina HiSeq 1500. The public reads were quality trimmed at Q25 with fastp and then assembled into clones with MiXCR by TCRdb, keeping productive beta chains. Records with the same CDR3 protein are collapsed into one entry carrying the most frequent genes and DNA. A total of hundreds of thousands of distinct CDR3 sequences appear in this sample, roughly a third of them only once. The ten top clones hold about a sixth of the sample. The material was cultured PBMCs, obtained from culture after CMV antigen stimulation. The receptors shown here come from a human donor in good health (CMV status not recorded). Some clones in this sample may be carry-over from other donors' samples.

The V call is TRBV6-2 or TRBV6-3, the J call TRBJ2-1; D is uncertain. This CDR3 region has 15 residues. CDR1 is MNHEY and CDR2 is SVGEGT in the germline V gene. V lost 2 bases and J 2 bases, leaving 10 bases between the germline ends. The CDR3 loop reads CASSYVQIAYNEQFF. For the CDR3, the DNA is TGTGCCAGCAGTTACGTGCAGATAGCCTACAATGAGCAGTTCTTC.

The rearrangement joins TRBV10-1 to TRBJ1-5; no definite D call. Germline V gene sequence: CDR1 WNHNN, CDR2 SYGVQD (reference sequence). This CDR3 is built from 13 residues. V was pared by 2 bases and J by 7 bases, with 9 bases between. For the CDR3, the DNA is TGCGCCAGCAGTGAGAGGGTAGGGCAGCCCCAGCATTTT. Amino acids: CASSERVGQPQHF.

CDR3 region: CASSLGSKSSAQYF. CDR3 DNA sequence: TGTGCCAGCAGCCTGGGATCGAAGTCTTCTGCCCAGTACTTC. This sequence joins TRBV7-9 and TRBJ2-5; D gene ambiguous. V was trimmed by 5 bases and J by 9 bases, leaving 19 bases between them. Germline CDR1 is SEHNR and CDR2 is FQNEAQ (reference sequence). This CDR3 comprises 14 residues.

The V call is TRBV7-2, the J call TRBJ1-2; D is possibly TRBD1 (5 bases). The CDR3 spans 15 residues. CDR1 SGHTA and CDR2 FQGNSA come from the germline V gene. The germline V and J ends were trimmed by 5 bases and 0 bases, with 13 bases remaining between them. CDR3 sequence: CASSVTRVANYGYTF. CDR3 nucleotides: TGTGCCAGCAGCGTGACCAGGGTAGCTAACTATGGCTACACCTTC.

This clonotype showed up just a few times. The gene calls are TRBV5-4 and TRBJ2-1, with 7 bases that match TRBD2. Germline V gives CDR1 SGHNT, CDR2 YYREEE (reference sequence). This CDR3 contains 14 residues. J lost 7 bases, V lost 4 bases, and 8 bases had no gene match. CDR3 in DNA: TGTGCCAGCAGCGATTCACTAGCGTGGAATGAGCAGTTCTTC. Protein sequence: CASSDSLAWNEQFF.

In its sample, this clonotype was seen a few times. The CDR3 loop is CASTPGRTGNQPQHF. The CDR3 nucleotides read TGTGCCAGCACCCCGGGGCGTACGGGCAATCAGCCCCAGCATTTT. The chain employs TRBV28 and TRBJ1-5; weak D call: TRBD1 (5 bases). V shed 7 bases and J shed 2 bases, with 15 bases lying between them. CDR3 length equals 15 residues. Germline-derived CDR1 and CDR2 are MDHEN and SYDVKM.

J is TRBJ2-1 and V is TRBV20-1; 8 bases map to TRBD2. The CDR3 is 17 amino acids. V dropped 0 bases and J dropped 0; count of bases not matched to a gene: 7. From germline, CDR1 is DFQATT and CDR2 SNEGSKA (reference sequence). CDR3 DNA: TGCAGTGCTAGAGATCGGCTAGCGGGTACCTCCTACAATGAGCAGTTCTTC. Protein product: CSARDRLAGTSYNEQFF.

This chain connects TRBV18 to TRBJ1-2; D gene unclear. The ends were cut back, 0 bases at V and 8 bases at J, with 10 bases in the middle. The CDR3 consists of 13 residues. Per germline, CDR1 KGHSH and CDR2 LQKENI. CDR3 loop: CASSPPVQDGYTF. The CDR3 coding sequence is TGTGCCAGCTCACCACCGGTGCAAGACGGCTACACCTTC.

This clonotype was counted many times. The CDR3 DNA sequence: TGTGCCAGCAGCTTACTTGACCGAAGCTCCTATAATTCACCCCTCCACTTT. Translation gives CASSLLDRSSYNSPLHF. The rearrangement links TRBV7-2 to TRBJ1-6; D unresolved. Trimming shortened V by 2 bases and J by 0 bases, and 11 bases separated the two germline ends. This CDR3 spans 17 amino acids. CDR1 and CDR2 from the germline V gene are SGHTA and FQGNSA.

In its sample, this clonotype was seen a few times. The J gene is TRBJ2-1, the V gene TRBV12-3 or TRBV12-4; possibly TRBD2 for D (5 bases). The CDR3 consists of 14 residues. V gave up 6 bases and J gave up 9 bases, with 18 bases separating them. CDR3 bases: TGTGCCAGCAGCTTGCGATCCGAAGGAGGTGAGCAGTTCTTC. Its protein product is CASSLRSEGGEQFF.